The entry below gives a single T cell receptor (beta chain) sequence along with its context. The target antigen is unknown. The data originate from a study of cytomegalovirus exposure and HLA in healthy donors. This CDR3 is 14 amino acids long. With 1 base removed from V and 9 bases from J, the gap between germline ends came to 16 bases. Germline V gene lookup returns CDR1 LNHNV and CDR2 YYDKDF (reference sequence). The PCR made use of 60 Vbeta and 13 Jbeta primers. Sequenced by immunoSEQ multiplex PCR; TCRdb stores in-frame clones only, minus some. The table lists about 130,000 clones, 60% to 80% of them singletons. Whole-study results and caveats: HLA allele associations emerged for around 15,000 TCR beta sequences in a later analysis, at 0.05 false discovery rate. In a later analysis, V- and J-gene trimming of beta chains associated with a DCLRE1C missense variant, replicated independently.

This receptor was taken from a woman aged 55-75 years in good health and CMV-seronegative. The chain has TRBV15 and TRBJ2-7, with D possibly matching TRBD2 (5 bases). What was sequenced was PBMCs. The CDR3 spells CATSRGPGEGSQYF. In nucleotides, the CDR3 is TGTGCCACCAGCAGAGGCCCAGGTGAGGGTTCGCAGTACTTC. Full variable domain (rest looked up from reference TRBV15 and TRBJ2-7): DAMVIQNPRYQVTQFGKPVTLSCSQTLNHNVMYWYQQKSSQAPKLLFHYYDKDFNNEADTPDNFQSRRPNTSFCFLDIRSPGLGDTAMYLCATSRGPGEGSQYFGPGTRLTVT.